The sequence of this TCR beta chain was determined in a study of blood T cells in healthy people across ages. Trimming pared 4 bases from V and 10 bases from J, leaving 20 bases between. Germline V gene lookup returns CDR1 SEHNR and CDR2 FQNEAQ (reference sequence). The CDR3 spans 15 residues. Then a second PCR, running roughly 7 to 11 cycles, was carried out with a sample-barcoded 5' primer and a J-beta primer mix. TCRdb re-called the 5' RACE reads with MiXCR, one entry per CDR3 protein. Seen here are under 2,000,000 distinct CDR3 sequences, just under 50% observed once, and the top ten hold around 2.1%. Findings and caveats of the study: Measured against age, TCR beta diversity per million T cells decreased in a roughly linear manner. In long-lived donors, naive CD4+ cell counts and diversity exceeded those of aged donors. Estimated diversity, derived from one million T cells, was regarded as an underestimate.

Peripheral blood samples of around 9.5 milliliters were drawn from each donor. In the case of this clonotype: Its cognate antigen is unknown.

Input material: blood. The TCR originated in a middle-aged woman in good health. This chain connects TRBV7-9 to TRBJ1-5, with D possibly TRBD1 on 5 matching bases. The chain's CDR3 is CASSSASGGWTPQHF. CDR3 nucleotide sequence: TGTGCCAGCAGCTCCGCATCCGGGGGGTGGACACCCCAGCATTTT.